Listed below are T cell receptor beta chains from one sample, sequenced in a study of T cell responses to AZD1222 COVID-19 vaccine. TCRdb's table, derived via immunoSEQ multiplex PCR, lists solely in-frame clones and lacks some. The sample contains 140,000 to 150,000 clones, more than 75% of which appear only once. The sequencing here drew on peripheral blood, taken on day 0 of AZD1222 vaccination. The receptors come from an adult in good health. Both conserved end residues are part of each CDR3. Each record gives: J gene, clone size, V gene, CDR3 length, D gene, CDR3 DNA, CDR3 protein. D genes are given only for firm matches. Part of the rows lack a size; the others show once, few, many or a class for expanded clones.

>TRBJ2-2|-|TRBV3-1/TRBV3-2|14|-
TGTGCCAGCAGCCAGGTAGGGCGCACCGGGGAGCTGTTTTTT
CASSQVGRTGELFF
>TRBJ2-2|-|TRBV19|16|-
TGTGCCAGTAGGAGGGCGACGGGGGTTAACACCGGGGAGCTGTTTTTT
CASRRATGVNTGELFF
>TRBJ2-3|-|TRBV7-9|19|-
TGTGCCAGCAGCACCATTGGTGGCGGGGGCGGAAATAGCACAGATACGCAGTATTTT
CASSTIGGGGGNSTDTQYF
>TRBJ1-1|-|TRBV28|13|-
TGTGCCAGCAACGCACCGAAGAACACTGAAGCTTTCTTT
CASNAPKNTEAFF
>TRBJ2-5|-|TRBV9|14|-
TGTGCCAGCAGCGTTGACCTGTACCAAGAGACCCAGTACTTC
CASSVDLYQETQYF
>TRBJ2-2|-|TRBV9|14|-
TGTGCCAGCAGCGTAATGGGGGACACCGGGGAGCTGTTTTTT
CASSVMGDTGELFF
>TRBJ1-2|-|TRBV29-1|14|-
TGCAGCGTCGTTCCCCCCGAAACTAACTATGGCTACACCTTC
CSVVPPETNYGYTF
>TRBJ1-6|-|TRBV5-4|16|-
TGTGCCAGCAGCCCCGGGGAGGGGGTGGCTGATTCACCCCTCCACTTT
CASSPGEGVADSPLHF
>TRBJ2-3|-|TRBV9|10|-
TGTGCCAGCAGCGGAGATACGCAGTATTTT
CASSGDTQYF
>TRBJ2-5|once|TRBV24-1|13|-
TGTGCCACCAGTGACCCTGCGGGGGAGACCCAGTACTTC
CATSDPAGETQYF
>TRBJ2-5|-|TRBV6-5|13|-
TGTGCCAGCACCCGGACAGACTCAGAGACCCAGTACTTC
CASTRTDSETQYF
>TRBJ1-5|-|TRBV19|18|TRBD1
TGTGCCAGTAGTGGCCAAGTGGGGACAGGGGGCTCCAATCAGCCCCAGCATTTT
CASSGQVGTGGSNQPQHF
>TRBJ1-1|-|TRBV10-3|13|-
TGTGCCACAAGGACGACTGAAGACACTGAAGCTTTCTTT
CATRTTEDTEAFF